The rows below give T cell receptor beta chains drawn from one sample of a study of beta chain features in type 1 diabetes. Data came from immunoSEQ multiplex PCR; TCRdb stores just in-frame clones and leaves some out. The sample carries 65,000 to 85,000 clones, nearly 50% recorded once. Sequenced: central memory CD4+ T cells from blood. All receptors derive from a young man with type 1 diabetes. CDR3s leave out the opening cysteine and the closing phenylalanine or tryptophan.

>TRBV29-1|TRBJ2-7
SVDRGTGNEQY
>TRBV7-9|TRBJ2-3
ASSLGAGDDTQY
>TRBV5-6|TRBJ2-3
ASSLPTGGTDTQY
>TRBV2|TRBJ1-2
ASSEQGPSYGYT
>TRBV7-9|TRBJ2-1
ASSLVGTSKLEQF
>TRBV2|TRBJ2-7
ASTVQGAEYEQY
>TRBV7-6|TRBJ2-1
ASSLVSDRGNNEQF
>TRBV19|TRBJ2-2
ASSSPGANTGELF
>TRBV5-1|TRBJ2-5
ASSSGTGTVETQY
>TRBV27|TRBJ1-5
ASSRTGFQPQH
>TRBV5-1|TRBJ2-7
ASSLVGDFSYEQY
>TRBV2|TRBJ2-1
ASSEKTGRGLEQF
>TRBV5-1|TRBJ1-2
ASSPIGGAYGYT
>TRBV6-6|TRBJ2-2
ASSARGGTGELF
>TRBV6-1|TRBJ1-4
ASSEGDTPNEKLF
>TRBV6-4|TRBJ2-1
ASSDSILASRDEQF
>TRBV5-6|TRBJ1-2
ASSSKTGYGYT
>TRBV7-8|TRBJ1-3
ASSLDGETGNTIY
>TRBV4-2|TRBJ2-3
ASSQPLAGYATDTQY
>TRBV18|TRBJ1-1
ASSPDRGDATEAF
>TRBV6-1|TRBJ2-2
ASSEVGTGTGELF
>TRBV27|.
ASSLKGLAGGGAYEQY
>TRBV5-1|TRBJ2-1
ASSSPGLAGGQGQF
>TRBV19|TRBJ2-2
ASSGQAVTGELF